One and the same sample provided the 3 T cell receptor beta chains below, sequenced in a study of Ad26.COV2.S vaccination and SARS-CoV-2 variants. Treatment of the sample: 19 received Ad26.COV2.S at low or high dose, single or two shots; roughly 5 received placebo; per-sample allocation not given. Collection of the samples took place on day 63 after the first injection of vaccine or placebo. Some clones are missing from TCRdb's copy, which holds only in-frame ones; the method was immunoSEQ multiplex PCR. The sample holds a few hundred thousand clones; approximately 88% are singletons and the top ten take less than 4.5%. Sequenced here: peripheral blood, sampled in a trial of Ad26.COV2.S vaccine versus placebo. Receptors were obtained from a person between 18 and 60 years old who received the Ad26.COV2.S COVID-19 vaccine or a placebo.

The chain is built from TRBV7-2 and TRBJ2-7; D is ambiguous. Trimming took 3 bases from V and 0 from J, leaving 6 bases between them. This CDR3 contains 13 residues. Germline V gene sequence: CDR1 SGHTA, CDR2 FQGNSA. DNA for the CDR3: TGTGCCAGCAGCTTCAGTCCCTCCTACGAGCAGTACTTC. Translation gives CASSFSPSYEQYF.

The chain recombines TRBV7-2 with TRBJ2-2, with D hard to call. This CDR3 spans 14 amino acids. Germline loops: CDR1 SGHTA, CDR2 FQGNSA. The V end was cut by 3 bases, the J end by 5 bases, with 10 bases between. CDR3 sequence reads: CASSFQTLTGELFF. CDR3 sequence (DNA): TGTGCCAGCAGCTTCCAGACTCTGACCGGGGAGCTGTTTTTT.

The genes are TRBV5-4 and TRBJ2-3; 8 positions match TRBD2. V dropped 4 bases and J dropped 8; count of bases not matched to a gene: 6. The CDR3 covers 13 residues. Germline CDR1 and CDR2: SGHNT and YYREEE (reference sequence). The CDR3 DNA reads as TGTGCCAGCAGCCCCGGGGGGGGAGCTACGCAGTATTTT. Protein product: CASSPGGGATQYF.